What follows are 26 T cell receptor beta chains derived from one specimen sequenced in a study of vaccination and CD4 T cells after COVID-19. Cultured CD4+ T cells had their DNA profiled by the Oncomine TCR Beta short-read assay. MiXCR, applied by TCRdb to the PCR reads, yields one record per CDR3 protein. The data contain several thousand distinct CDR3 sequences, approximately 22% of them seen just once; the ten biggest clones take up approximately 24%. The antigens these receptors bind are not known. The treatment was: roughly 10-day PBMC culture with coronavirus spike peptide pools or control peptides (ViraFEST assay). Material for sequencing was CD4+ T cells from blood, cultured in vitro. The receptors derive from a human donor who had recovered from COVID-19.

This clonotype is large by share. The CDR3 loop is CSAPTSGGAGEQFF. CDR3 DNA sequence: TGCAGTGCCCCTACTAGCGGGGGGGCCGGTGAGCAGTTCTTC. V gene TRBV20-1 combines with J gene TRBJ2-1; TRBD2 agrees at 13 bases. The length of the CDR3 is 14 residues. V was clipped by 6 bases and J by 9 bases; unmatched bases: 8. Per germline, CDR1 DFQATT and CDR2 SNEGSKA (reference sequence).

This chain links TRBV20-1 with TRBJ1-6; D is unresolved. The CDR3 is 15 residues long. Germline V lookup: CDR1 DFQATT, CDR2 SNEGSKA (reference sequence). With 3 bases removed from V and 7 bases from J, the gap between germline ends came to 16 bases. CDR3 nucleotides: TGCAGTGCTAGCGCCTCGGGCAGCTCGAATTCACCCCTCCACTTT. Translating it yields CSASASGSSNSPLHF.

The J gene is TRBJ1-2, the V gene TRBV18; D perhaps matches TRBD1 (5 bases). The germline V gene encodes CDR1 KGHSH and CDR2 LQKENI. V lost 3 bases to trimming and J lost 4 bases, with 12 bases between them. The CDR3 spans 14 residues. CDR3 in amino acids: CASSPTQGGYGYTF. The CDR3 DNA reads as TGTGCCAGCTCACCCACGCAGGGAGGCTATGGCTACACCTTC.

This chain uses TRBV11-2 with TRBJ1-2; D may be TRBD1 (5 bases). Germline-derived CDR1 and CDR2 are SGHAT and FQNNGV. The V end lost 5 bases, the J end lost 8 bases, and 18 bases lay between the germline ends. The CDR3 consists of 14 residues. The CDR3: CASSETAALSGYTF. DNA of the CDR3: TGTGCCAGCAGCGAGACAGCGGCCCTCTCGGGCTACACCTTC. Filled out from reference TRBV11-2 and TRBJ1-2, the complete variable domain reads EAGVAQSPRYKIIEKRQSVAFWCNPISGHATLYWYQQILGQGPKLLIQFQNNGVVDDSQLPKDRFSAERLKGVDSTLKIQPAKLEDSAVYLCASSETAALSGYTFGSGTRLTVV.

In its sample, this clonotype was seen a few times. The CDR3 DNA follows: TGTGCCAGCGGAGGTGGACTAGCGGGGGCTAACTACAATGAGCAGTTCTTC. It is translated as CASGGGLAGANYNEQFF. V gene TRBV6-1 combines with J gene TRBJ2-1, with 13 bases fitting TRBD2. V trimming: 8 bases; J trimming: 3 bases; junction bases outside the gene matches: 10. This CDR3 is built from 17 residues. CDR1 and CDR2 from the germline V gene are MNHNS and SASEGT.

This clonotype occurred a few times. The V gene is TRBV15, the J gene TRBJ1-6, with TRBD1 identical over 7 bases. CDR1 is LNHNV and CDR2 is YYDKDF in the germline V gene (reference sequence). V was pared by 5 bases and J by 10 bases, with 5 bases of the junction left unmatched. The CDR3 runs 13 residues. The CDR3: CATSFTGESPLHF. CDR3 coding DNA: TGTGCCACCAGCTTTACAGGGGAGTCACCCCTCCACTTT.

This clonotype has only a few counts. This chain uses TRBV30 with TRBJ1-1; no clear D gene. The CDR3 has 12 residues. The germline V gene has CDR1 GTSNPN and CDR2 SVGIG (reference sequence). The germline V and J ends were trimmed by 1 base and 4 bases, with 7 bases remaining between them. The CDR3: CAWSAFSTEAFF. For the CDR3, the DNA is TGTGCCTGGAGTGCCTTCAGCACTGAAGCTTTCTTT.

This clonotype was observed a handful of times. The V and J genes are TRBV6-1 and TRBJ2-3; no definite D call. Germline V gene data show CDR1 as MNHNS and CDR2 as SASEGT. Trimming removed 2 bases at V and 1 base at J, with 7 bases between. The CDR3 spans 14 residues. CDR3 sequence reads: CASSERRGTDTQYF. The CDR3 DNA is TGTGCCAGCAGTGAAAGACGAGGCACAGATACGCAGTATTTT.

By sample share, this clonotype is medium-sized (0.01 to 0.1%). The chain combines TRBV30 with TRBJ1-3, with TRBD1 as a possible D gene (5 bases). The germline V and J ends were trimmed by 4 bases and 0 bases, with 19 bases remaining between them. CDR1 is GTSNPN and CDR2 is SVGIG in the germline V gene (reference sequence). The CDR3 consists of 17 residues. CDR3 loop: CAWIPRQLFTSGNTIYF. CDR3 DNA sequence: TGTGCCTGGATACCAAGACAGCTGTTCACCTCTGGAAACACCATATATTTT.

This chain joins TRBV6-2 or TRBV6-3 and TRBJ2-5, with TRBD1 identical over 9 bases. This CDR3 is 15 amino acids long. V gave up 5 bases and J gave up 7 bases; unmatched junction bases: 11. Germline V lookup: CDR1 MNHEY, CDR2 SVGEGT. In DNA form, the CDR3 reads TGTGCCAGCAGTCCTACCCGGACAGGGGCAGGGACCCAGTACTTC. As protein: CASSPTRTGAGTQYF.

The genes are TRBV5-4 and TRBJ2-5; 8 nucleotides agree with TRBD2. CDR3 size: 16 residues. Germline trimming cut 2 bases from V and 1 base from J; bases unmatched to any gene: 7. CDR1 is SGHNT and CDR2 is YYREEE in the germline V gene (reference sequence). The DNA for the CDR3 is TGTGCCAGCAGCTTAGGGGTACTAGCGGTCCAAGAGACCCAGTACTTC. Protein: CASSLGVLAVQETQYF. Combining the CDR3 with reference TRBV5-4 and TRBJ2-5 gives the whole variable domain ETGVTQSPTHLIKTRGQQVTLRCSSQSGHNTVSWYQQALGQGPQFIFQYYREEENGRGNFPPRFSGLQFPNYSSELNVNALELDDSALYLCASSLGVLAVQETQYFGPGTRLLVL.

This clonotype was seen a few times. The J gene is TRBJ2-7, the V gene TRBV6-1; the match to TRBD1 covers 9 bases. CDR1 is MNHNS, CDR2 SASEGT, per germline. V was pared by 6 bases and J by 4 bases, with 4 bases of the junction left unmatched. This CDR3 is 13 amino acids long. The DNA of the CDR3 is TGTGCCAGCAGGGGGACAGGGCGGTACGAGCAGTACTTC. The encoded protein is CASRGTGRYEQYF.

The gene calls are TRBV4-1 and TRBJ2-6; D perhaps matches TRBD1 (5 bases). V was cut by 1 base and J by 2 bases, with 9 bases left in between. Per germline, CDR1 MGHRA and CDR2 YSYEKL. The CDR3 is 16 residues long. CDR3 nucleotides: TGCGCCAGCAGCCAAGGACAGAGCGCTGGGGCCAACGTCCTGACTTTC. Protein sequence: CASSQGQSAGANVLTF.

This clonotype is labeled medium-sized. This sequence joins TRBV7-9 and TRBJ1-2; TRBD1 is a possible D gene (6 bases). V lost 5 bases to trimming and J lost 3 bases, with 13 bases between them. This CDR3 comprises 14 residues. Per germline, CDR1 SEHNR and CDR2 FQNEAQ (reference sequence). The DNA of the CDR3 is TGTGCCAGCAGCCAGGGGTATCGGGACTATGGCTACACCTTC. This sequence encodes CASSQGYRDYGYTF.

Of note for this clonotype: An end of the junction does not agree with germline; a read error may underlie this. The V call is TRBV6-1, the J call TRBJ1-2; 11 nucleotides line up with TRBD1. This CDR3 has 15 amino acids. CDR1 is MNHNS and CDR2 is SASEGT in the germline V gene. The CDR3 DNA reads TGTGCCAGCGGTGACCGGGACAGGGGGAACTATGGCTACACCTTC. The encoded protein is CASGDRDRGNYGYTF.

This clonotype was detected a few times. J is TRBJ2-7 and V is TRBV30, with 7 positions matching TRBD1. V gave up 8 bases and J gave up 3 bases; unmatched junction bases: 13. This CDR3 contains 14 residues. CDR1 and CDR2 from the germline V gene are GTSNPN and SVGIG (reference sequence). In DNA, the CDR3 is TGTGCCAGGGTGTCCGGGACAGTTTTCTACGAGCAGTACTTC. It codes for CARVSGTVFYEQYF. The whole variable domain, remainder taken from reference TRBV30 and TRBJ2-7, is SQTIHQWPATLVQPVGSPLSLECTVEGTSNPNLYWYRQAAGRGLQLLFYSVGIGQISSEVPQNLSASRPQDRQFILSSKKLLLSDSGFYLCARVSGTVFYEQYFGPGTRLTVT.

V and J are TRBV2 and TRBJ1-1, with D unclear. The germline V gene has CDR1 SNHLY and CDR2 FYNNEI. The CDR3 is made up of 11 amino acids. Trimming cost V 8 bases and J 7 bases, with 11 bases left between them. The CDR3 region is CASGVAREAFF. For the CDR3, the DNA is TGTGCCAGCGGAGTAGCCCGTGAAGCTTTCTTT.

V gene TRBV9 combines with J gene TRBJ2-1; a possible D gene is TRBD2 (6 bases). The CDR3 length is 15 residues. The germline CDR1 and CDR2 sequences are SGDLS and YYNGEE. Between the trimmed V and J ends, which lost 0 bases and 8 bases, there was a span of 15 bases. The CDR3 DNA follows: TGTGCCAGCAGCGTAGACGCGGGGTCGGTCGATGAGCAGTTCTTC. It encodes CASSVDAGSVDEQFF.

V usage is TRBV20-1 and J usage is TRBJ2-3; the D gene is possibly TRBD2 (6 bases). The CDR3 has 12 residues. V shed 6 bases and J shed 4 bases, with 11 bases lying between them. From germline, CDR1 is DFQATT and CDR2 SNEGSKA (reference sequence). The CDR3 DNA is TGCAGTGCGGGGTCTAGCGCAGATACGCAGTATTTT. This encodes CSAGSSADTQYF.

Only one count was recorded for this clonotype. CDR3 sequence: CASSLAGQALTGELFF. CDR3 DNA sequence: TGTGCCAGCAGCTTGGCGGGACAGGCACTTACCGGGGAGCTGTTTTTT. The chain couples TRBV11-2 to TRBJ2-2; TRBD1 matches at 8 bases. CDR1 SGHAT and CDR2 FQNNGV come from the germline V gene. After removal of 3 bases from V and 5 bases from J, the junction contained 8 bases not matched to a gene. There are 16 residues in the CDR3.

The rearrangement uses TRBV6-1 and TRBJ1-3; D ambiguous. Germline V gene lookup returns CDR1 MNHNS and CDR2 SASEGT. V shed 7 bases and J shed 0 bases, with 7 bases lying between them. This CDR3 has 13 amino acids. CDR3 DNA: TGTGCCAGCACCCCGAGCTCTGGAAACACCATATATTTT. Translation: CASTPSSGNTIYF.

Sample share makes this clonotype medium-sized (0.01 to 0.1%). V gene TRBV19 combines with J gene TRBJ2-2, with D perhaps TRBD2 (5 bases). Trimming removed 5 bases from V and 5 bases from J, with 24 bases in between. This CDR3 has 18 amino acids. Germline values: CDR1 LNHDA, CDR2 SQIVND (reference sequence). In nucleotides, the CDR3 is TGTGCCAGTAGTCTTTCCGGGCCTCCCTCCCCGGGGACCGGGGAGCTGTTTTTT. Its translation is CASSLSGPPSPGTGELFF.

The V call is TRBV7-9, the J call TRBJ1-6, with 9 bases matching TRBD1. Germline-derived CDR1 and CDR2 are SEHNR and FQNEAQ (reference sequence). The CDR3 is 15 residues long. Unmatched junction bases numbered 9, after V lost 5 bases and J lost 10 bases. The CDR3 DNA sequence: TGTGCCAGCAGCAGCAGACAGGGGGAAGGATCACCCCTCCACTTT. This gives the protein CASSSRQGEGSPLHF. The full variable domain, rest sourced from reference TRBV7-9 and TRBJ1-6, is DTGVSQNPRHKITKRGQNVTFRCDPISEHNRLYWYRQTLGQGPEFLTYFQNEAQLEKSRLLSDRFSAERPKGSFSTLEIQRTEQGDSAMYLCASSSRQGEGSPLHFGNGTRLTVT.

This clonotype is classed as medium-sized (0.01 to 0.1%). This chain's CDR3 is CASSQRVYNGYTF. The CDR3 region has the DNA TGTGCCAGCAGTCAGAGGGTATATAATGGCTACACCTTC. This chain joins TRBV2 and TRBJ1-2; unclear D gene. The germline CDR1 and CDR2 sequences are SNHLY and FYNNEI. This CDR3 has 13 amino acids. Trimming shortened V by 5 bases and J by 6 bases, and 13 bases separated the two germline ends.

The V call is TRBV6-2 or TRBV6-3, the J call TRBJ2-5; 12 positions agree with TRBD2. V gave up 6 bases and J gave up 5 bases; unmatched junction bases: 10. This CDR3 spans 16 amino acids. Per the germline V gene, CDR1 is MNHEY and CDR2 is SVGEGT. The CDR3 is CASRIPSGGERETQYF. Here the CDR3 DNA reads TGTGCCAGCAGGATCCCTAGCGGGGGGGAGAGGGAGACCCAGTACTTC.

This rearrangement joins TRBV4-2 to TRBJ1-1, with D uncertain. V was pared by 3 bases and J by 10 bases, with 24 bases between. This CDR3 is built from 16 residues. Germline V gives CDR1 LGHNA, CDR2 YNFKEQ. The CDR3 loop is CASSQITKGRSLRAFF. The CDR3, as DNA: TGTGCCAGCAGCCAGATCACTAAAGGACGGAGCCTCAGAGCTTTCTTT.